The clone carrying this TCR beta chain was seen a few times. Antigen unknown. The data were produced by immunoSEQ multiplex PCR, yet TCRdb's version contains in-frame clones alone and is incomplete. Among 24,000 or so clones, about three quarters were seen once, and the ten largest hold approximately 21%. The source of the sample is a study of vaccination effects on CD4 cells after COVID-19. Ahead of sequencing, the ViraFEST assay grew antigen-specific CD4+ T cells using viral peptide pools. With 9 to 11 days of culture completed, CD4+ T cells were isolated. This individual contracted SARS-CoV-2 between March and December 2020, as verified by PCR. In the cultures, half the medium was exchanged for IL-2 medium on days 3 and 7. V was pared by 0 bases and J by 2 bases, with 8 bases between. Germline-derived CDR1 and CDR2 are SGDLS and YYNGEE. CDR3 length: 14 residues.

The genes are TRBV9 and TRBJ1-2, with D tentatively TRBD1 (6 bases). The sequencing used CD4+ T cells from PBMCs cultured with HCoV-NL63 spike peptides, collected before COVID-19 vaccination. The clonotype was recovered from a human donor who had a prior SARS-CoV-2 infection. DNA of the CDR3: TGTGCCAGCAGCGTAGGGGGACAAAACTATGGCTACACCTTC. The encoded protein is CASSVGGQNYGYTF.